The next 20 T cell receptor beta chains were all read from a single sample in a study of blood T cell repertoires in COVID-19. Clones were sequenced by immunoSEQ multiplex PCR, and TCRdb holds only the in-frame ones, with some missing. The table lists about 110,000 clones, 87% of them singletons. Sample: peripheral blood. The receptors shown here come from a human donor in a cohort sampled during active COVID-19.

This clone was observed a handful of times. The gene calls are TRBV30 and TRBJ1-6, with 7 bases lining up with TRBD1. With 6 bases clipped from V and 4 bases from J, the junction kept 6 bases outside the gene matches. This CDR3 has 14 amino acids. CDR1 GTSNPN and CDR2 SVGIG come from the germline V gene (reference sequence). CDR3 loop: CACGRGVYNSPLHF. In DNA form, the CDR3 reads TGTGCCTGCGGCAGGGGGGTTTATAATTCACCCCTCCACTTT. Supplemented by reference TRBV30 and TRBJ1-6, the full variable domain reads SQTIHQWPATLVQPVGSPLSLECTVEGTSNPNLYWYRQAAGRGLQLLFYSVGIGQISSEVPQNLSASRPQDRQFILSSKKLLLSDSGFYLCACGRGVYNSPLHFGNGTRLTVT.

The V call is TRBV6-2 or TRBV6-3, the J call TRBJ1-2, with D hard to call. The ends were cut back, 0 bases at V and 5 bases at J, with 4 bases in the middle. Germline loops: CDR1 MNHEY, CDR2 SVGEGT. The CDR3 totals 12 residues. The CDR3 loop reads CASSYSRYGYTF. The CDR3 DNA reads as TGTGCCAGCAGTTACTCGCGGTATGGCTACACCTTC.

The V and J genes are TRBV25-1 and TRBJ1-2, with D possibly being TRBD1 (6 bases). Germline V lookup: CDR1 MGHDK, CDR2 SYGVNS. V lost 6 bases, J lost 3 bases, and 11 bases lay in between. CDR3 length: 13 residues. Here the CDR3 DNA reads TGTGCCAGCAGAAGGGACACCCACTATGGCTACACCTTC. Residues: CASRRDTHYGYTF.

J is TRBJ2-5 and V is TRBV6-4; 8 bases are a match to TRBD2. CDR3 length equals 13 residues. The germline gives CDR1 MRHNA, CDR2 SNTAGT. After removal of 5 bases from V and 7 bases from J, the junction contained 6 bases not matched to a gene. In nucleotides, the CDR3 is TGTGCCAGCAGTTCGACTAGCGAAGGGACCCAGTACTTC. This sequence encodes CASSSTSEGTQYF.

The chain recombines TRBV7-9 with TRBJ2-3; TRBD2 matches 13 bases. This CDR3 contains 18 residues. Germline V lookup: CDR1 SEHNR, CDR2 FQNEAQ (reference sequence). Trimming took 5 bases from V and 0 from J; bases not matched to a gene: 8. The CDR3 loop reads CASSTGTSGALSTDTQYF. The CDR3 region has the DNA TGTGCCAGCAGCACCGGGACTAGCGGGGCCCTAAGCACAGATACGCAGTATTTT.

This chain links TRBV6-5 with TRBJ1-4; TRBD1 might be the D (5 bases). With 3 bases removed from V and 0 bases from J, the gap between germline ends came to 11 bases. There are 16 residues in the CDR3. CDR1 and CDR2 from the germline V gene are MNHEY and SVGAGI. The CDR3 bases are TGTGCCAGCAGTTATAGGGGATATGCAACTAATGAAAAACTGTTTTTT. This encodes CASSYRGYATNEKLFF.

The chain combines TRBV6-5 with TRBJ1-2, with D perhaps matching TRBD1 (6 bases). V shed 8 bases and J shed 8 bases, with 24 bases lying between them. The CDR3 length is 15 residues. Germline V CDR1 and CDR2: MNHEY, SVGAGI. The CDR3 DNA is TGTGCCAGCCGCTCTTTCGGTCAGAGTCAGGGGGGCTACACCTTC. It yields the protein CASRSFGQSQGGYTF.

This chain links TRBV9 with TRBJ2-1, with D perhaps matching TRBD1 (5 bases). V shed 0 bases and J shed 8 bases, with 15 bases lying between them. Looked up from germline, CDR1 is SGDLS and CDR2 is YYNGEE. CDR3 length equals 15 residues. The CDR3 loop reads CASSVEGREIDEQFF. CDR3 DNA sequence: TGTGCCAGCAGCGTAGAGGGCAGGGAAATCGATGAGCAGTTCTTC.

This sequence joins TRBV5-1 and TRBJ2-1, with D perhaps TRBD1 (6 bases). Germline V gives CDR1 SGHRS, CDR2 YFSETQ. The CDR3 spans 13 residues. The V gene lost 4 bases and the J gene lost 7 bases, with 12 bases spanning the gap. CDR3 protein: CASSPSRGNEQFF. The CDR3, as DNA: TGCGCCAGCAGCCCCAGCAGGGGTAATGAGCAGTTCTTC.

This clone was detected once. The V gene is TRBV5-1, the J gene TRBJ2-7; D is perhaps TRBD2 (5 bases). Germline CDR1 reads SGHRS; CDR2 reads YFSETQ. CDR3 size: 13 residues. The ends were cut back, 2 bases at V and 3 bases at J, with 9 bases in the middle. The CDR3 reads CASSLDGNYEQYF. CDR3 DNA: TGCGCCAGCAGCTTAGACGGGAACTACGAGCAGTACTTC.

V and J are TRBV5-1 and TRBJ2-5; TRBD2 matches at 9 bases. CDR3 length: 16 amino acids. V lost 0 bases, J lost 0 bases, and 3 bases stayed unmatched. Germline assignment: CDR1 SGHRS and CDR2 YFSETQ. The CDR3 DNA follows: TGCGCCAGCAGCTTGGTAGCGGGGGACAACCAAGAGACCCAGTACTTC. It codes for CASSLVAGDNQETQYF.

Worth noting for this clone: A read error may account for a junction end that differs from germline. The CDR3 protein is CASSSAGTLHF. As DNA, the CDR3 is TGCGCCAGCAGTTCTGCCGGGACACTCCATTTC. V and J are TRBV5-1 and TRBJ2-7; D perhaps matches TRBD1 (6 bases). Germline-derived CDR1 and CDR2 are SGHRS and YFSETQ. The CDR3 has 11 residues.

The chain links TRBV3-1 (or the pseudogene TRBV3-2) to TRBJ2-1; 11 positions agree with TRBD1. Germline V gene lookup returns CDR1 LGHDT and CDR2 YNNKEL (reference sequence). Trimming at V came to 1 base and at J to 6 bases, leaving 5 bases not matched to a gene. The CDR3 loop spans 16 amino acids. CDR3 bases: TGTGCCAGCAGCCAAGGGACAGGGGGCATACCCAATGAGCAGTTCTTC. Translated: CASSQGTGGIPNEQFF.

The chain has TRBV7-9 and TRBJ2-7; 10 bases fit TRBD2. The CDR3 is made up of 13 amino acids. V shed 4 bases, J shed 5 bases, and the junction held 2 bases outside the gene matches. CDR1 and CDR2 from the germline V gene are SEHNR and FQNEAQ (reference sequence). The CDR3 spells CASSSGTSDEQYF. Here the CDR3 DNA reads TGTGCCAGCAGCTCCGGGACTAGCGACGAGCAGTACTTC.

The chain couples TRBV3-1 (or the pseudogene TRBV3-2) to TRBJ1-4; TRBD1 matches 7 bases. The junction had 30 bases not matched to a gene; V was cut back by 5 bases and J by 6 bases. Germline values: CDR1 LGHDT, CDR2 YNNKEL (reference sequence). CDR3 length: 22 residues. Written as DNA, the CDR3 is TGTGCCAGCAGCACCCTAGGGACAGATCAGCCCCCCAGCCCGACGACTTATGAAAAACTGTTTTTT. This encodes CASSTLGTDQPPSPTTYEKLFF.

This chain joins TRBV10-3 and TRBJ1-6; D is uncertain. The germline V and J ends were trimmed by 2 bases and 7 bases, with 9 bases remaining between them. This CDR3 is built from 14 residues. Germline V gives CDR1 ENHRY, CDR2 SYGVKD. The CDR3 loop is CAISEPTMNSPLHF. In DNA, the CDR3 is TGTGCCATCAGTGAGCCTACTATGAATTCACCCCTCCACTTT.

The chain has TRBV7-8 and TRBJ1-4; possible D gene TRBD1, 5 bases. The CDR3 length is 17 residues. From germline, CDR1 is SGHVS and CDR2 FQNEAQ. Trimming shortened V by 5 bases and J by 4 bases, and 20 bases separated the two germline ends. The DNA of the CDR3 is TGTGCCAGCAGCCCCTCTGGACGGGACTGGGATAATGAAAAACTGTTTTTT. Protein: CASSPSGRDWDNEKLFF.

J is TRBJ1-1 and V is TRBV6-6, with D possibly being TRBD1 (6 bases). The CDR3 totals 13 residues. V was cut by 1 base and J by 6 bases, with 9 bases left in between. CDR1 is MNHNY, CDR2 SVGAGI, per germline (reference sequence). CDR3: CASSYWGTPEAFF. The CDR3 bases are TGTGCCAGCAGTTACTGGGGGACACCTGAAGCTTTCTTT.

The chain links TRBV18 to TRBJ1-1; 7 positions match TRBD1. The CDR3 spans 14 residues. Germline V CDR1 and CDR2: KGHSH, LQKENI. V shed 5 bases and J 2 bases; nucleotides not matched to a gene: 5. The CDR3 protein is CASSYGQANTEAFF. CDR3 nucleotide sequence: TGTGCCAGCTCATACGGACAGGCCAACACTGAAGCTTTCTTT.

This chain joins TRBV30 and TRBJ2-6; maybe TRBD1 (5 bases). Germline assignment: CDR1 GTSNPN and CDR2 SVGIG (reference sequence). Trimming removed 8 bases from V and 2 bases from J, with 19 bases in between. The CDR3 has 16 residues. The DNA for the CDR3 is TGTGCCATTCGGCAGGGCGGCTTGGCTGGGGCCAACGTCCTGACTTTC. It encodes CAIRQGGLAGANVLTF.